This T cell receptor (beta chain) came from a study of cytomegalovirus exposure and HLA in healthy donors. Points from the study as a whole: It was in a later analysis that TCR association rates were seen to vary by HLA locus, highest for DRB1 and lowest for HLA-C. Follow-up analysis later connected one missense variant in DCLRE1C with trimming of TCR beta V- and J-genes.

It was with 60 Vbeta and 13 Jbeta primers that the PCR ran. Only in-frame clones appear in the TCRdb table, and some are missing; sequencing was by immunoSEQ multiplex PCR. The sample records approximately 120,000 clones, over 70% being singletons. CDR3 size: 14 residues. Germline CDR1 is MDHEN and CDR2 is SYDVKM. Trimming removed 2 bases from V and 6 bases from J, with 10 bases in between. As for this clone: Its antigen is not identified.

The origin of this receptor is a man younger than 40 in good health and CMV-seronegative. Sample: PBMCs. The chain is built from TRBV28 and TRBJ1-4, with D possibly being TRBD1 (6 bases). The CDR3 reads CASSLTGTDEKLFF. As DNA, the CDR3 is TGTGCCAGCAGTTTAACAGGGACGGATGAAAAACTGTTTTTT. The variable domain in full, with the rest retrieved from reference TRBV28 and TRBJ1-4, is DVKVTQSSRYLVKRTGEKVFLECVQDMDHENMFWYRQDPGLGLRLIYFSYDVKMKEKGDIPEGYSVSREKKERFSLILESASTNQTSMYLCASSLTGTDEKLFFGSGTQLSVL.